This T cell receptor beta chain was recorded in a study of T cell repertoires in aging, cancer and after chemotherapy (dated 2019 in TCRdb). About the investigation overall: Six donor age groups were covered, ranging from 30 or younger up to 70 or older, and each group contained at least three individuals. Control TCR repertoires from healthy donors were recorded over several months to years, and clear clonal overlap was observed across re-sampling. In total, the full dataset held about 8.8 million TCR reads. To examine immunoaging and T cell reconstitution after chemotherapy, the study profiled TCR beta repertoires in peripheral blood from healthy donors and cancer patients. Alongside some 98 healthy donors serving as a reference group, the cohort included 218 cancer patients, of whom some 91 had hematological cancers and about 130 had solid cancers.

Using a mixed TRB-A/B primer pool, multiplex touch-down PCR amplified rearranged TRB sequences covering the V, D and J segments. Illumina adapters and sample indices were attached to the amplicons through two consecutive PCR reactions run with Phusion HS II polymerase. Amplicons were gel-purified with the NucleoSpin Gel and PCR Clean-up kit, then checked with Qubit and an Agilent 2100 Bioanalyzer. Sequencing of libraries was carried out on an Illumina MiSeq in 600-cycle, single-indexed, paired-end runs. As for how the authors treated the data: Processing of the TRB sequences was carried out with MiXCR versions 2.12 and 3.0.5. Each unique CDR3 nucleotide sequence counted as one clone, and only productive sequences with at least two reads were retained. Shannon diversity, evenness, clonality (one minus evenness), and alpha-parameterized diversity profiles from alpha 0 to 5 were included as repertoire metrics. Generation probabilities of clones in paired pre- and post-chemotherapy samples were computed with the IGoR algorithm. The public reads were quality trimmed at Q25 with fastp and then assembled into clones with MiXCR by TCRdb, keeping productive beta chains. Rows merge per CDR3 protein into single entries with the most common DNA and genes. V and J calls and clone size were set by TCRdb, not the authors. Within this sample are some 10,000 distinct CDR3 sequences, with about 38% of them counted one time only. The ten largest clones take up approximately 8.2% of the sample.

TCR beta rearrangements were amplified from genomic DNA extracted from peripheral blood rather than from sorted cells or RNA. The table lists this clonotype with a few counts. The target of this receptor is not known. It has no much larger one-base neighbor in the sample; base qualities were not kept. The germline V gene (reference sequence) sets CDR1 to SGHNT and CDR2 to YYREEE. Trimming takes 4 bases from V and 4 bases from J, and the germline ends sit 11 bases apart. Reading from cysteine to phenylalanine, the CDR3 counts 14 amino acids. Of all the DNA, just the CDR3 is kept, 42 bases in frame from base 1. The full study reports these points: In healthy donors, the decline in TCR diversity with age was mainly explained by loss of richness, whereas in cancer patients loss of evenness was also found to contribute. It was noted by the authors that conclusions about immunological memory after chemotherapy cannot be drawn from the repertoire data. Compared with age-matched healthy donors, untreated patients with either hematological or solid cancers had significantly lower TCR diversity in the blood along with higher clonality. Median generation probability increased over the chemotherapy interval in both cancer cohorts, suggesting repertoire reconstitution through rebound thymic output.

This sequence originates from a human donor in good health. The chain couples TRBV5-4 to TRBJ2-2, with the D gene not confidently named. The sequenced sample was blood. The CDR3 sequence is CASSNPLATGELFF. DNA sequence: TGTGCCAGCAGCAACCCGCTTGCCACCGGGGAGCTGTTTTTT.